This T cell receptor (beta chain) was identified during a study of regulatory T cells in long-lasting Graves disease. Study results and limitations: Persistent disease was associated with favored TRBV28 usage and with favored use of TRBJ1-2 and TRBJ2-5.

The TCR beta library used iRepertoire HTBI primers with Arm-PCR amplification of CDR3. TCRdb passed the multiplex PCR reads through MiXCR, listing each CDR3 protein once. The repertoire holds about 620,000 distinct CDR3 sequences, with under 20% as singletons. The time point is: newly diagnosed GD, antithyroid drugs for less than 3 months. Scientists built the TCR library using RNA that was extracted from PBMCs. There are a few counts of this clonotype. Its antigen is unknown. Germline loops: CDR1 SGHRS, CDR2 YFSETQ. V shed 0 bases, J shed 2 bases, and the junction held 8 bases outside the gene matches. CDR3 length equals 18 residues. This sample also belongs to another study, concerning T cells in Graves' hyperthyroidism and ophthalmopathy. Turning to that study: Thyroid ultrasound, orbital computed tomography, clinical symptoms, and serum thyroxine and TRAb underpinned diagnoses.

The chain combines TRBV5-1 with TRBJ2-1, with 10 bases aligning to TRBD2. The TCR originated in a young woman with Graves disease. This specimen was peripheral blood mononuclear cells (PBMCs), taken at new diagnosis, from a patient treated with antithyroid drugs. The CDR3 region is CASSLDPSGRMTYNEQFF. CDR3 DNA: TGCGCCAGCAGCTTGGATCCTAGCGGGAGAATGACCTACAATGAGCAGTTCTTC.